This T cell receptor beta chain was retrieved from a study of cytomegalovirus exposure and HLA in healthy donors. Study information: Genotyping of 430 or so donors showed that 70% to 90% belonged to the Caucasian-associated ancestry cluster.

The CDR3 sequence is 12 residues long. V was pared by 6 bases and J by 4 bases, with 9 bases between. Per germline, CDR1 SQVTM and CDR2 ANQGSEA. Worth noting for this clone: Its antigen is still unknown.

Both 60 Vbeta primers and 13 Jbeta primers went into the PCR. Only in-frame clones appear in the TCRdb table, and some are missing; sequencing was by immunoSEQ multiplex PCR. The table records about 180,000 clones, about 80% of them present only once. Whole-study results and caveats: Specificity of three CMV-associated chains for CMV antigens was verified in vitro. A missense DCLRE1C variant was associated with V- and J-gene trimming of TCR beta chains in a later analysis, and an independent cohort replicated the association. Sequencing depth roughly uniform across donors was assumed in presence/absence analyses.

The source material was PBMCs. The rearrangement uses TRBV29-1 and TRBJ1-4; D unclear. This clonotype was sampled from a woman in her 30s in good health and CMV-seronegative. DNA for the CDR3: TGCAGCGTCCTCGGCGGTAATGAAAAACTGTTTTTT. It encodes CSVLGGNEKLFF.